The 29 T cell receptor beta chains below were found in one sample sequenced in a study of blood T cell repertoires in COVID-19. The repertoire was sequenced with immunoSEQ multiplex PCR; TCRdb's copy has only in-frame clones and lacks some. The data contain hundreds of thousands of clones, 75% to 95% of them singletons. Material for sequencing was PBMCs or T cells enriched from blood (not recorded which). Receptor source: a woman younger than 30 who had recovered from COVID-19.

V usage is TRBV7-9 and J usage is TRBJ1-2; TRBD1 is a possible D gene (6 bases). The germline V gene has CDR1 SEHNR and CDR2 FQNEAQ (reference sequence). Trimming stripped 5 bases from V and 2 bases from J, with 18 bases between. CDR3 length: 16 amino acids. Here the CDR3 reads CASSPARWTVNYGYTF. The CDR3 DNA reads TGTGCCAGCAGCCCGGCTCGCTGGACAGTCAACTATGGCTACACCTTC.

The J gene is TRBJ1-2, the V gene TRBV29-1; weak D call: TRBD1 (5 bases). CDR3 length: 14 residues. Trimming left V 3 bases short and J 1 base short, with 12 bases between. The V gene's germline CDR1 is SQVTM and CDR2 ANQGSEA. The CDR3 nucleotides read TGCAGCGTTGATTCAGGGTGGGGTAACTATGGCTACACCTTC. Its protein product is CSVDSGWGNYGYTF.

The J gene is TRBJ1-2, the V gene TRBV2; 12 nucleotides align to TRBD1. The length of the CDR3 is 14 residues. Germline V gives CDR1 SNHLY, CDR2 FYNNEI. V was pared by 5 bases and J by 8 bases, with 6 bases of the junction left unmatched. CDR3 bases: TGTGCCAGCAGTAAGGGACAGGGGGCCAGCGGCTACACCTTC. This translates into CASSKGQGASGYTF.

This clone has only one observation. The chain couples TRBV24-1 to TRBJ2-2; the match to TRBD1 covers 8 bases. J lost 2 bases, V lost 3 bases, and 7 bases had no gene match. The CDR3 covers 17 residues. CDR1 is KGHDR, CDR2 SFDVKD, per germline. The CDR3 DNA reads TGTGCCACCAGTGATCCTATAGGACAGGGTAACACCGGGGAGCTGTTTTTT. It yields the protein CATSDPIGQGNTGELFF.

J is TRBJ1-1 and V is TRBV5-6; perhaps TRBD1 as D (6 bases). The V end lost 1 base, the J end lost 3 bases, and 16 bases lay between the germline ends. Per the germline V gene, CDR1 is SGHDT and CDR2 is YYEEEE. The CDR3 spans 16 residues. For the CDR3, the DNA is TGTGCCAGCAGCTTGTCCGGGGGGCTGAGGGACACTGAAGCTTTCTTT. Residues: CASSLSGGLRDTEAFF.

The chain employs TRBV3-1 (or the pseudogene TRBV3-2) and TRBJ1-1; a weak D match, TRBD1 (6 bases). The CDR3 runs to 15 residues. Germline V CDR1 and CDR2: LGHDT, YNNKEL (reference sequence). V shed 1 base and J shed 11 bases, with 20 bases lying between them. The CDR3 reads CASSQVSSGGESAFF. CDR3 nucleotide sequence: TGTGCCAGCAGCCAAGTTTCCTCGGGGGGCGAATCGGCTTTCTTT.

V gene TRBV3-1 (or the pseudogene TRBV3-2) combines with J gene TRBJ1-2; perhaps TRBD1 as D (5 bases). This CDR3 has 14 amino acids. V was shortened by 0 bases and J by 7 bases, with 12 bases between the two germline ends. Germline V lookup: CDR1 LGHDT, CDR2 YNNKEL (reference sequence). Here the CDR3 reads CASSQEAGTGGYTF. CDR3 sequence (DNA): TGTGCCAGCAGCCAAGAGGCGGGGACGGGTGGCTACACCTTC.

The chain links TRBV15 to TRBJ1-1, with 8 bases lining up with TRBD1. Losses at the gene ends were 3 bases for V and 12 bases for J; bases not matched to a gene: 6. CDR1 is LNHNV and CDR2 is YYDKDF in the germline V gene (reference sequence). CDR3 length: 12 amino acids. This CDR3 is CATSRDRARSFF. CDR3 nucleotide sequence: TGTGCCACCAGCAGGGACAGGGCACGTTCTTTCTTT. Full variable domain (outside the CDR3, taken from reference TRBV15 and TRBJ1-1): DAMVIQNPRYQVTQFGKPVTLSCSQTLNHNVMYWYQQKSSQAPKLLFHYYDKDFNNEADTPDNFQSRRPNTSFCFLDIRSPGLGDTAMYLCATSRDRARSFFGQGTRLTVV.

The chain links TRBV3-1 (or the pseudogene TRBV3-2) to TRBJ1-2; D is unclear. The CDR3 length is 12 residues. Germline lookup yields CDR1 LGHDT and CDR2 YNNKEL (reference sequence). The V end lost 4 bases, the J end lost 8 bases, and 11 bases lay between the germline ends. The CDR3 sequence: CASSPGEGGYTF. CDR3 sequence (DNA): TGTGCCAGCAGCCCCGGGGAGGGAGGCTACACCTTC.

J is TRBJ1-2 and V is TRBV19; perhaps TRBD1 as D (5 bases). CDR1 is LNHDA and CDR2 is SQIVND in the germline V gene (reference sequence). Trimming left V 6 bases short and J 3 bases short, with 17 bases between. This CDR3 has 15 amino acids. DNA for the CDR3: TGTGCCAGTAGCGGGACTTCGGGGGGGGACTATGGCTACACCTTC. Its protein is CASSGTSGGDYGYTF.

The rearrangement uses TRBV11-3 and TRBJ2-7; possible D gene TRBD1, 5 bases. CDR3 length: 13 residues. V was clipped by 2 bases and J by 1 base, with 6 bases between them. Looked up from germline, CDR1 is SGHNT and CDR2 is YENEEA. CDR3 sequence: CASSLQGSYEQYF. CDR3 sequence (DNA): TGTGCCAGCAGCTTACAGGGATCCTACGAGCAGTACTTC.

CDR3 loop: CATRGLTDTQYF. The CDR3 bases are TGTGCCACCAGGGGGCTCACAGATACGCAGTATTTT. The chain links TRBV24-1 to TRBJ2-3; possible D gene TRBD1, 5 bases. The CDR3 length is 12 residues. Trimming stripped 7 bases from V and 2 bases from J, with 6 bases between. CDR1 is KGHDR and CDR2 is SFDVKD in the germline V gene.

V gene TRBV7-3 combines with J gene TRBJ1-2; D gene ambiguous. V was clipped by 4 bases and J by 8 bases, with 8 bases between them. Germline V gives CDR1 SGHTA, CDR2 FQGTGA. This CDR3 comprises 11 residues. The CDR3 sequence: CASSSSLGYTF. CDR3 DNA: TGTGCCAGCAGCTCCAGTTTAGGCTACACCTTC.

J is TRBJ1-1 and V is TRBV2; D possibly corresponds to TRBD1 (5 bases). The V end was cut by 6 bases, the J end by 11 bases, with 22 bases between. The CDR3 has 14 amino acids. Looked up from germline, CDR1 is SNHLY and CDR2 is FYNNEI. Written as DNA, the CDR3 is TGTGCCAGCAGCCGAACTCACGGGGGGAATTTGGCTTTCTTT. It specifies CASSRTHGGNLAFF.

The J gene is TRBJ1-1, the V gene TRBV6-5; 7 nucleotides match TRBD1. The J segment lost 1 base and the V segment lost 5 bases, leaving 4 bases of the junction unmatched. The germline V gene has CDR1 MNHEY and CDR2 SVGAGI. This CDR3 contains 14 residues. CDR3 sequence (DNA): TGTGCCAGCAGTAGGGGACAGCAGAACACTGAAGCTTTCTTT. Encoded protein: CASSRGQQNTEAFF.

This clone was observed a single time. Other DNA sequences in this sample translate to the same CDR3. The rearrangement uses TRBV14 and TRBJ1-1; D possibly corresponds to TRBD1 (5 bases). The CDR3 loop spans 13 amino acids. Germline V gene sequence: CDR1 SGHDN, CDR2 FVKESK. Between the trimmed V and J ends, which lost 2 bases and 1 base, there was a span of 5 bases. CDR3 in amino acids: CASSQTGNTEAFF. CDR3 DNA: TGTGCCAGCAGCCAAACAGGGAACACTGAAGCTTTCTTT.

The J gene is TRBJ2-3, the V gene TRBV10-1; D possibly corresponds to TRBD1 (6 bases). From germline, CDR1 is WNHNN and CDR2 SYGVQD (reference sequence). The V end was cut by 6 bases, the J end by 7 bases, with 23 bases between. The CDR3 sequence is 16 residues long. The CDR3 coding sequence is TGCGCCAGCAGCTCCGAGGGGGTAGAAGGGGAGAATACGCAGTATTTT. Amino acids: CASSSEGVEGENTQYF.

The chain recombines TRBV19 with TRBJ1-3; D gene unclear. CDR3 length: 14 residues. The germline V and J ends were trimmed by 3 bases and 0 bases, with 6 bases remaining between them. Germline assignment: CDR1 LNHDA and CDR2 SQIVND (reference sequence). The CDR3, as DNA: TGTGCCAGTAGTATCAGTGCCTCTGGAAACACCATATATTTT. Its translation is CASSISASGNTIYF.

J is TRBJ1-2 and V is TRBV5-1; no reliable D call. Trimming shortened V by 2 bases and J by 3 bases, and 8 bases separated the two germline ends. Germline V gives CDR1 SGHRS, CDR2 YFSETQ. This CDR3 contains 13 residues. The CDR3 protein is CASSLMQDYGYTF. As DNA, the CDR3 is TGCGCCAGCAGCTTAATGCAGGACTATGGCTACACCTTC.

The chain links TRBV5-4 to TRBJ1-1; D gene unclear. Germline lookup yields CDR1 SGHNT and CDR2 YYREEE (reference sequence). V dropped 0 bases and J dropped 3 bases, with 9 bases sitting between them. This CDR3 spans 14 amino acids. The DNA for the CDR3 is TGTGCCAGCAGCTTGGTTTCCCGGGACACTGAAGCTTTCTTT. Encoded protein: CASSLVSRDTEAFF.

The CDR3 bases are TGTGCCAGCAGTAAAGGGATTGAGGGGGCTAACTATGGCTACACCTTC. It codes for CASSKGIEGANYGYTF. V is TRBV25-1 and J is TRBJ1-2, with D perhaps TRBD1 (6 bases). V gave up 5 bases and J gave up 0 bases, with 16 bases separating them. Looked up from germline, CDR1 is MGHDK and CDR2 is SYGVNS. The CDR3 consists of 16 residues.

The sample holds one count of this clone. This chain connects TRBV3-1 (or the pseudogene TRBV3-2) to TRBJ2-7; TRBD2 agrees at 13 bases. With 4 bases clipped from V and 4 bases from J, the junction kept 7 bases outside the gene matches. The V gene's germline CDR1 is LGHDT and CDR2 YNNKEL (reference sequence). CDR3 size: 16 residues. The CDR3 is CASSPGLAGASYEQYF. The DNA of the CDR3 is TGTGCCAGCAGCCCTGGACTAGCGGGAGCTAGTTACGAGCAGTACTTC.

This sequence joins TRBV12-3 or TRBV12-4 and TRBJ1-1; D not resolved. V lost 5 bases and J 11 bases, leaving 12 bases between the germline ends. CDR3 size: 11 residues. CDR3 coding DNA: TGTGCCAGCAGTCCGCGGTCGGTGGCTTTCTTT. Translated, it gives CASSPRSVAFF.

The J gene is TRBJ1-4, the V gene TRBV3-1 (or the pseudogene TRBV3-2); D gene unclear. Germline V lookup: CDR1 LGHDT, CDR2 YNNKEL (reference sequence). This CDR3 region has 15 residues. V shed 3 bases and J shed 3 bases, with 11 bases lying between them. CDR3 region: CASSQEPVPNEKLFF. In nucleotides, the CDR3 is TGTGCCAGCAGCCAGGAGCCAGTCCCTAATGAAAAACTGTTTTTT.

The chain combines TRBV25-1 with TRBJ1-1; D is uncertain. Trimming pared 2 bases from V and 6 bases from J, leaving 4 bases between. CDR1 is MGHDK and CDR2 is SYGVNS in the germline V gene. The CDR3 sequence is 11 residues long. This chain's CDR3 is CASSEGPEAFF. Written as DNA, the CDR3 is TGTGCCAGCAGTGAAGGCCCTGAAGCTTTCTTT. Using reference TRBV25-1 and TRBJ1-1 for the parts outside the CDR3, the full variable domain is EADIYQTPRYLVIGTGKKITLECSQTMGHDKMYWYQQDPGMELHLIHYSYGVNSTEKGDLSSESTVSRIRTEHFPLTLESARPSHTSQYLCASSEGPEAFFGQGTRLTVV.

Details on this clone: The same CDR3 can be traced to other DNA sequences in this sample. The CDR3 region is CASSLTLQETQYF. The DNA for the CDR3 is TGTGCCAGCAGCTTAACCCTACAAGAGACCCAGTACTTC. J is TRBJ2-5 and V is TRBV7-6; D gene uncertain. V gave up 2 bases and J gave up 2 bases, with 6 bases separating them. CDR3 length equals 13 residues. CDR1 and CDR2 (germline): SGHVS, FNYEAQ.

The chain has TRBV28 and TRBJ1-5; 7 positions agree with TRBD1. The trim removed 6 bases at V and 6 bases at J, leaving 8 bases unmatched. Germline CDR1 reads MDHEN; CDR2 reads SYDVKM. CDR3 length equals 14 residues. CDR3: CASRDTGDFQPQHF. The CDR3 coding sequence is TGTGCCAGCAGGGACACAGGGGATTTTCAGCCCCAGCATTTT.

V gene TRBV11-2 combines with J gene TRBJ2-3; weak D call: TRBD2 (6 bases). Germline V CDR1 and CDR2: SGHAT, FQNNGV. Trimming left V 2 bases short and J 5 bases short, with 17 bases between. The CDR3 runs to 16 residues. The CDR3 here is CASSLFGRGGGDTQYF. The CDR3 nucleotides are TGTGCCAGCAGCTTATTTGGGCGGGGAGGTGGAGATACGCAGTATTTT. Together with reference TRBV11-2 and TRBJ2-3, the CDR3 gives the full variable domain: EAGVAQSPRYKIIEKRQSVAFWCNPISGHATLYWYQQILGQGPKLLIQFQNNGVVDDSQLPKDRFSAERLKGVDSTLKIQPAKLEDSAVYLCASSLFGRGGGDTQYFGPGTRLTVL.

V gene TRBV18 combines with J gene TRBJ1-5; possible D gene TRBD1, 6 bases. Trimming shortened V by 3 bases and J by 7 bases, and 22 bases separated the two germline ends. Germline V gives CDR1 KGHSH, CDR2 LQKENI. CDR3 length: 17 amino acids. The CDR3 here is CASSPQEQGLLGQPQHF. The CDR3 DNA is TGTGCCAGCTCACCGCAGGAACAGGGCCTGCTGGGCCAGCCCCAGCATTTT.